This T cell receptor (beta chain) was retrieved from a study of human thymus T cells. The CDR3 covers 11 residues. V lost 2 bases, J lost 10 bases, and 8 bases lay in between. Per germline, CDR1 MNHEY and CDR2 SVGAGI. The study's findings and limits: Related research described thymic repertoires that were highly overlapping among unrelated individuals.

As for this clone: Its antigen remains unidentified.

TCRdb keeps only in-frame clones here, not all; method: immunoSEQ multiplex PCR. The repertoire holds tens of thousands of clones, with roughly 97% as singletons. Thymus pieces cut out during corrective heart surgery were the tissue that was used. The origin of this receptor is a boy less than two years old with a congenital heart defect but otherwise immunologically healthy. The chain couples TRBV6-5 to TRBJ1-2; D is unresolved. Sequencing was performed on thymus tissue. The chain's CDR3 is CASSYRHIYTF. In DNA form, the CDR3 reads TGTGCCAGCAGTTACAGGCATATCTACACCTTC.